This TCR beta chain was sequenced for a study of blood T cell repertoires in COVID-19. Study context: The United States, Italy and Spain provided the acute and convalescent COVID-19 samples. PBMCs, B-cell-depleted T cells, or T cells provided the cDNA or gDNA that made up the material.

Source study methods: From reference gene primer amplification, estimates of nucleated cell counts were derived. The method was immunoSEQ multiplex PCR; TCRdb's version includes in-frame clones alone and lacks a portion of them. Clone size and the V and J calls come from that table; the DNA yielded D and trimming. Of 150,000 to 200,000 clones detected, 65% to 85% appear once; the ten largest clones hold about 4.8%. V shed 1 base, J shed 7 bases, and the junction held 3 bases outside the gene matches. CDR3 length: 15 amino acids. Germline V lookup: CDR1 SGHDN, CDR2 FVKESK. This clonotype originated in a woman aged 25 to 39 with acute or convalescent COVID-19. The rearrangement uses TRBV14 and TRBJ1-6; 8 bases line up with TRBD1. The sample consisted of peripheral blood. In DNA form, the CDR3 reads TGTGCCAGCAGCCAAGTAGCAGGGGGCAATTCACCCCTCCACTTT. It translates to CASSQVAGGNSPLHF.